What follows are 16 T cell receptor beta chains derived from one specimen sequenced in a study of control samples from healthy donors and cancer patients. The table came from immunoSEQ multiplex PCR; TCRdb's copy has only in-frame clones and leaves some out. The sample comprises approximately 100,000 clones, approximately 78% of which are singletons, and about 2% rests with the top ten. The sample was blood. The receptors originated from a man aged 55 to 70 in good health.

This clone was counted a single time. This rearrangement joins TRBV3-1 (or the pseudogene TRBV3-2) to TRBJ1-1, with D unresolved. The CDR3 consists of 13 residues. The V end lost 4 bases, the J end lost 7 bases, and 13 bases lay between the germline ends. Germline CDR1 and CDR2: LGHDT and YNNKEL (reference sequence). The CDR3 bases are TGTGCCAGCAGCCGAACCCGCAAGGGTGAAGCTTTCTTT. This sequence encodes CASSRTRKGEAFF.

The V gene is TRBV13, the J gene TRBJ1-4; unclear D gene. V was pared by 6 bases and J by 0 bases, with 11 bases between. Germline values: CDR1 PRHDT, CDR2 FYEKMQ (reference sequence). This CDR3 spans 15 amino acids. The CDR3 coding sequence is TGTGCCAGCAGTCTATCCACCGCAACTAATGAAAAACTGTTTTTT. It encodes CASSLSTATNEKLFF.

In nucleotides, the CDR3 is TGTGCCAGCAGTCGTATGAACACTGAAGCTTTCTTT. It translates to CASSRMNTEAFF. The chain has TRBV2 and TRBJ1-1; D is unclear. Germline V lookup: CDR1 SNHLY, CDR2 FYNNEI. The CDR3 runs 12 residues. Trimming shortened V by 5 bases and J by 0 bases, and 4 bases separated the two germline ends.

The chain is built from TRBV6-6 and TRBJ1-2; D not certain. Germline CDR1 is MNHNY and CDR2 is SVGAGI (reference sequence). The V end was cut by 8 bases, the J end by 2 bases, with 6 bases between. This CDR3 is built from 11 residues. The CDR3 DNA is TGTGCCAGCGAGAACAACTATGGCTACACCTTC. Protein product: CASENNYGYTF.

The table lists this clone with a few counts. This chain uses TRBV30 with TRBJ1-1; TRBD1 matches 7 bases. CDR1 and CDR2 from the germline V gene are GTSNPN and SVGIG (reference sequence). The CDR3 extends over 11 amino acids. The J segment lost 5 bases and the V segment lost 5 bases, leaving 2 bases of the junction unmatched. As DNA, the CDR3 is TGTGCCTGGTCGACAGGGACTGAAGCTTTCTTT. Residues: CAWSTGTEAFF.

This clone was detected once. The chain combines TRBV7-8 with TRBJ1-1; TRBD1 agrees at 9 bases. J gave up 2 bases and V 5 bases, and 9 bases lay outside the gene matches. CDR3 length equals 16 residues. Germline CDR1 is SGHVS and CDR2 is FQNEAQ. The CDR3 sequence: CASSIGDRVANTEAFF. The CDR3 region has the DNA TGTGCCAGCAGCATTGGGGACAGGGTAGCTAACACTGAAGCTTTCTTT.

The rearrangement links TRBV2 to TRBJ1-2; D is perhaps TRBD1 (6 bases). The CDR3 totals 16 residues. CDR1 SNHLY and CDR2 FYNNEI come from the germline V gene. The V end was cut by 9 bases, the J end by 5 bases, with 25 bases between. CDR3 residues: CAREGEQRGAAYGYTF. The CDR3 bases are TGTGCCAGGGAGGGGGAACAAAGAGGGGCGGCTTATGGCTACACCTTC.

V usage is TRBV4-2 and J usage is TRBJ2-1, with 13 bases that match TRBD2. V dropped 5 bases and J dropped 1; count of bases not matched to a gene: 14. This CDR3 contains 20 residues. The germline CDR1 and CDR2 sequences are LGHNA and YNFKEQ. CDR3 bases: TGTGCCAGCAGCTCGTACCCCGGGACTAGCGGGGCGGAGTCCTACAATGAGCAGTTCTTC. Translating gives CASSSYPGTSGAESYNEQFF.

Of note for this clone: In the same sample, other DNA sequences code for this CDR3. The rearrangement links TRBV19 to TRBJ2-5, with a tentative D call TRBD1 (6 bases). There are 13 residues in the CDR3. The V and J ends lost 2 bases and 3 bases respectively, with 7 bases between them. The germline V gene encodes CDR1 LNHDA and CDR2 SQIVND (reference sequence). This chain's CDR3 is CASSIPGEETQYF. CDR3 DNA sequence: TGTGCCAGTAGTATACCAGGGGAAGAGACCCAGTACTTC. The whole variable domain, filled in from reference TRBV19 and TRBJ2-5, reads DGGITQSPKYLFRKEGQNVTLSCEQNLNHDAMYWYRQDPGQGLRLIYYSQIVNDFQKGDIAEGYSVSREKKESFPLTVTSAQKNPTAFYLCASSIPGEETQYFGPGTRLLVL.

The rearrangement uses TRBV2 and TRBJ2-7; D remains ambiguous. The germline V and J ends were trimmed by 8 bases and 0 bases, with 17 bases remaining between them. Germline assignment: CDR1 SNHLY and CDR2 FYNNEI. The CDR3 has 15 amino acids. The CDR3 is CASGLDGGSSYEQYF. Here the CDR3 DNA reads TGTGCCAGCGGGCTAGACGGCGGAAGCTCCTACGAGCAGTACTTC.

V is TRBV29-1 and J is TRBJ2-3; D ambiguous. Trimming cost V 7 bases and J 1 base, with 15 bases left between them. The CDR3 runs to 14 residues. Looked up from germline, CDR1 is SQVTM and CDR2 is ANQGSEA. The CDR3 is CSATPQDRTDTQYF. The CDR3 DNA follows: TGCAGCGCAACGCCCCAGGACCGCACAGATACGCAGTATTTT.

V usage is TRBV5-1 and J usage is TRBJ2-7; 8 bases align to TRBD1. V lost 0 bases to trimming and J lost 7 bases; unmatched junction nucleotides: 0. The CDR3 is 12 residues long. Germline CDR1 reads SGHRS; CDR2 reads YFSETQ. As DNA, the CDR3 is TGCGCCAGCAGCTTGGGACAGGGGGAGCAGTACTTC. Amino acids: CASSLGQGEQYF.

The chain carries TRBV10-1 and TRBJ1-1; 7 nucleotides align to TRBD1. The CDR3 runs to 16 residues. The J segment lost 3 bases and the V segment lost 6 bases, leaving 13 bases of the junction unmatched. Germline values: CDR1 WNHNN, CDR2 SYGVQD (reference sequence). CDR3 region: CASRQADRVKDTEAFF. The CDR3 DNA reads as TGCGCCAGCAGACAAGCTGACAGGGTTAAGGACACTGAAGCTTTCTTT.

This clone was recorded once. The chain carries TRBV3-1 (or the pseudogene TRBV3-2) and TRBJ2-6; D is ambiguous. CDR3 length equals 12 residues. Germline V CDR1 and CDR2: LGHDT, YNNKEL (reference sequence). The germline V and J ends were trimmed by 4 bases and 12 bases, with 10 bases remaining between them. The CDR3 spells CASSPRPGVLTF. Written as DNA, the CDR3 is TGTGCCAGCAGCCCCCGTCCGGGCGTCCTGACTTTC.

The rearrangement uses TRBV5-8 and TRBJ1-1; D uncertain. The V and J ends lost 1 base and 4 bases respectively, with 14 bases between them. The CDR3 has 15 amino acids. Germline lookup yields CDR1 SGHTS and CDR2 YDEGEE. CDR3 sequence reads: CASSLNMGIRTEAFF. The CDR3 coding sequence is TGTGCCAGCAGCTTGAATATGGGGATACGCACTGAAGCTTTCTTT.

V and J are TRBV6-5 and TRBJ2-1; 8 bases match TRBD1. The CDR3 sequence is 14 residues long. V was clipped by 2 bases and J by 8 bases; unmatched bases: 5. In germline, CDR1 is MNHEY, CDR2 SVGAGI. The CDR3 sequence: CASSYAQGDDEQFF. Written as DNA, the CDR3 is TGTGCCAGCAGTTACGCACAGGGGGACGATGAGCAGTTCTTC.